A single T cell receptor (beta chain) is shown here with its context. The data stem from a study of T cell responses to AZD1222 COVID-19 vaccine. Sequenced by immunoSEQ multiplex PCR; TCRdb stores in-frame clones only, minus some. The table includes 140,000 to 150,000 clones, roughly 90% detected once. Germline CDR1 reads SGHTA; CDR2 reads FQGTGA. The CDR3 sequence is 13 residues long. V lost 5 bases and J 6 bases, leaving 13 bases between the germline ends. The chain employs TRBV7-3 and TRBJ1-2; TRBD1 is a possible D gene (5 bases). This TCR derives from an adult who received the AZD1222 COVID-19 vaccine. The specimen comprised peripheral blood, sampled 28 days after the second AZD1222 dose. In DNA form, the CDR3 reads TGTGCCAGCAGCGCGAGGGCAGGGCATGGCTACACCTTC. This gives the protein CASSARAGHGYTF.